These 15 T cell receptor beta chains originate from one sample sequenced in a study of T cells after posttransplantation cyclophosphamide. Generated by immunoSEQ multiplex PCR, the TCRdb table keeps only in-frame clones and is missing some. This set yields 30,000 or so clones and no singletons; the top ten hold more than 4.5%. The sequencing sample was made of PBMCs. Every receptor here comes from a woman between 25 and 40 years old in good health and a related stem cell transplant donor.

This chain joins TRBV5-4 and TRBJ2-5, with D uncertain. CDR1 SGHNT and CDR2 YYREEE come from the germline V gene (reference sequence). The CDR3 runs 15 residues. V was trimmed by 2 bases and J by 2 bases, leaving 13 bases between them. CDR3 bases: TGTGCCAGCAGCTTCGAGCGTAGGCTACAAGAGACCCAGTACTTC. This translates into CASSFERRLQETQYF.

The rearrangement uses TRBV29-1 and TRBJ1-1, with a possible D match to TRBD1 (5 bases). V was pared by 4 bases and J by 0 bases, with 12 bases between. The CDR3 runs to 14 residues. CDR1 SQVTM and CDR2 ANQGSEA come from the germline V gene. Here the CDR3 DNA reads TGCAGCGTTGCGCTCATGGACATGAACACTGAAGCTTTCTTT. It codes for CSVALMDMNTEAFF.

This clone was recorded at least ten times. The chain recombines TRBV28 with TRBJ1-2; 8 bases line up with TRBD1. Germline V gives CDR1 MDHEN, CDR2 SYDVKM. V gave up 3 bases and J gave up 2 bases; unmatched junction bases: 5. This CDR3 is 15 amino acids long. The CDR3 DNA is TGTGCCAGCAGTTTCCCGACAGGGGCCAACTATGGCTACACCTTC. This gives the protein CASSFPTGANYGYTF.

This clone was counted ten times or more. The chain couples TRBV7-3 to TRBJ1-5; tentative D call: TRBD1 (6 bases). Trimming took 4 bases from V and 7 from J, leaving 11 bases between them. From germline, CDR1 is SGHTA and CDR2 FQGTGA. The CDR3 length is 13 residues. This chain's CDR3 is CASSYDRFQPQHF. CDR3 nucleotides: TGTGCCAGCAGCTACGACAGGTTCCAGCCCCAGCATTTT.

This clone was detected ten times or more. The junction differs from germline at one of its ends, possibly a read error. CDR3: CASTWLAGGPSLF. The CDR3, as DNA: TGTGCCAGCACTTGGCTAGCGGGGGGGCCTTCCCTCTTC. The chain joins TRBV6-2 or TRBV6-3 to TRBJ2-1, with TRBD2 identical over 12 bases. This CDR3 is 13 amino acids long. Per germline, CDR1 MNHEY and CDR2 SVGEGT.

This clone occurred many times. The chain carries TRBV6-2 or TRBV6-3 and TRBJ1-3; 9 bases map to TRBD1. The CDR3 loop spans 16 amino acids. With V trimmed by 5 bases and J by 10 bases, 15 bases remained unmatched. Germline V lookup: CDR1 MNHEY, CDR2 SVGEGT. In DNA, the CDR3 is TGTGCCAGCAGTCTCCGCCCGGGACAGGGTATACGGACCATATATTTT. Translating gives CASSLRPGQGIRTIYF.

This clone was found many times. The chain recombines TRBV12-3 or TRBV12-4 with TRBJ1-3, with TRBD1 identical over 8 bases. V was pared by 3 bases and J by 0 bases, with 4 bases of the junction left unmatched. The CDR3 is 16 residues long. CDR3 sequence: CASSLNRGFSGNTIYF. The DNA of the CDR3 is TGTGCCAGCAGTTTGAACAGGGGGTTCTCTGGAAACACCATATATTTT.

This clone was seen repeatedly, ten times or more. V gene TRBV11-3 combines with J gene TRBJ2-1, with 7 bases matching TRBD1. Trimming at V came to 5 bases and at J to 9 bases, leaving 16 bases not matched to a gene. CDR1 and CDR2 from the germline V gene are SGHNT and YENEEA. This CDR3 contains 16 residues. The CDR3 sequence is CASSLQTGNRASEQFF. The CDR3 DNA sequence: TGTGCCAGCAGCCTACAGACAGGGAATAGAGCGAGTGAGCAGTTCTTC.

The chain's CDR3 is CASSYPPTGFSTDTQYF. CDR3 in DNA: TGTGCCAGCAGTTACCCTCCAACAGGGTTCAGCACAGATACGCAGTATTTT. The chain carries TRBV6-2 or TRBV6-3 and TRBJ2-3; possibly TRBD1 for D (6 bases). CDR1 is MNHEY and CDR2 is SVGEGT in the germline V gene. Deletions cut 2 bases from V and 0 bases from J, with 15 bases between. The CDR3 extends over 17 amino acids.

This rearrangement joins TRBV5-1 to TRBJ2-2; possibly TRBD1 for D (5 bases). The CDR3 is 14 residues long. Looked up from germline, CDR1 is SGHRS and CDR2 is YFSETQ. V shed 0 bases and J shed 4 bases, with 7 bases lying between them. This CDR3 is CASSLDRSTGELFF. The CDR3, as DNA: TGCGCCAGCAGCTTGGACAGGTCCACCGGGGAGCTGTTTTTT.

This clone was observed many times. The CDR3 loop reads CASTWRGRKKNTEAFF. The CDR3 DNA follows: TGTGCCAGCACCTGGCGGGGCAGGAAAAAGAACACTGAAGCTTTCTTT. V gene TRBV12-3 or TRBV12-4 combines with J gene TRBJ1-1; tentative D call: TRBD1 (5 bases). V was shortened by 7 bases and J by 1 base, with 19 bases between the two germline ends. The CDR3 is 16 amino acids.

This clone turned up a few times. The chain couples TRBV29-1 to TRBJ2-5; 9 nucleotides align to TRBD1. The J call is doubtful: the DNA matches TRBJ2-7 better. Germline V lookup: CDR1 SQVTM, CDR2 ANQGSEA. CDR3 length equals 13 residues. The CDR3: CSVQTGGSYEQYF. In DNA, the CDR3 is TGCAGCGTCCAGACAGGGGGCTCCTACGAGCAGTACTTC.

The chain uses TRBV29-1 and TRBJ1-1, with 10 nucleotides matching TRBD1. CDR1 and CDR2 (germline): SQVTM, ANQGSEA. This CDR3 comprises 15 residues. The V gene end was trimmed by 0 bases and the J gene end by 6 bases; junction bases not matched to a gene: 7. CDR3 coding DNA: TGCAGCGTTGAAGATTTAGGGGACAGGGGATCTGAAGCTTTCTTT. It codes for CSVEDLGDRGSEAFF.

There are many counts of this clone. This chain joins TRBV6-2 or TRBV6-3 and TRBJ2-1; D is perhaps TRBD2 (7 bases). CDR3 length: 15 residues. V lost 6 bases to trimming and J lost 6 bases, with 18 bases between them. From germline, CDR1 is MNHEY and CDR2 SVGEGT. The CDR3 is CASRPTGGALNEQFF. The CDR3 nucleotides read TGTGCCAGCAGGCCTACGGGGGGCGCCCTCAATGAGCAGTTCTTC.

This clone was observed many times. This chain joins TRBV6-5 and TRBJ1-1, with 7 bases aligning to TRBD1. CDR1 and CDR2 from the germline V gene are MNHEY and SVGAGI. The ends lost 2 bases at V and 7 bases at J; junction bases unmatched: 7. This CDR3 has 14 amino acids. The CDR3 sequence: CASSYGDRRGEAFF. In DNA, the CDR3 is TGTGCCAGCAGTTACGGGGACAGAAGAGGTGAAGCTTTCTTT.